Listed below are T cell receptor beta chains from one sample, sequenced in a study of shared T cell receptors in the human thymus. Sequencing used immunoSEQ multiplex PCR; TCRdb keeps in-frame clones, though not all of them. Among roughly 410,000 clones listed, approximately 95% were seen once. The sample comprised thymocytes. All receptors derive from a human donor. CDR3s include the opening cysteine and the closing phenylalanine or tryptophan. Each record gives: D gene, J gene, clone size, V gene, CDR3 DNA, CDR3 protein. The D gene is left open where the match is weak. Rows may omit the clone size; those that give it use once, few, many or a size class.

d_gene: TRBD1
j_gene: TRBJ1-1
abundance: .
v_gene: TRBV5-1
CDR3nt: TGCGCCAGCAGCCGGGACAGACCGAACACTGAAGCTTTCTTT
CDR3aa: CASSRDRPNTEAFF

d_gene: TRBD2
j_gene: TRBJ2-5
abundance: once
v_gene: TRBV9
CDR3nt: TGTGCCAGCAGCCCCCGTGTTAGCGGGATTGAGTACTTC
CDR3aa: CASSPRVSGIEYF

d_gene: .
j_gene: TRBJ2-1
abundance: .
v_gene: TRBV28
CDR3nt: TGTGCCAGCCTTAGTACCCGAGGGGGGAGGTCCTACAATGAGCAGTTCTTC
CDR3aa: CASLSTRGGRSYNEQFF

d_gene: TRBD1
j_gene: TRBJ2-3
abundance: .
v_gene: TRBV28
CDR3nt: TGTGCCAGCAGTCAAGGACAGGGAGGTGGTGATACGCAGTATTTT
CDR3aa: CASSQGQGGGDTQYF

d_gene: .
j_gene: TRBJ2-7
abundance: .
v_gene: TRBV27
CDR3nt: TGTGCCAGCAGTTTACAGCGGTCCCACGAGCAGTACTTC
CDR3aa: CASSLQRSHEQYF

d_gene: .
j_gene: TRBJ2-3
abundance: .
v_gene: TRBV6-1
CDR3nt: TGTGCCAGCAGGGCAAGAGGGCAGGTCACAGATACGCAGTATTTT
CDR3aa: CASRARGQVTDTQYF

d_gene: .
j_gene: TRBJ1-2
abundance: .
v_gene: TRBV5-1
CDR3nt: TGCGCCAGCAGCTTGGCCCTGGTTCGAGGGGGTGGCTACACCTTC
CDR3aa: CASSLALVRGGGYTF

d_gene: TRBD1
j_gene: TRBJ1-1
abundance: once
v_gene: TRBV27
CDR3nt: TGTGCCAGCAGTGACACAGGGGGCTTATCGGGGACTGAAGCTTTCTTT
CDR3aa: CASSDTGGLSGTEAFF

d_gene: .
j_gene: TRBJ1-1
abundance: .
v_gene: TRBV28
CDR3nt: TGTGCCAGCAATCCCAGGGGAGCTGAAGCTTTCTTT
CDR3aa: CASNPRGAEAFF

d_gene: .
j_gene: TRBJ1-5
abundance: .
v_gene: TRBV10-1
CDR3nt: TGCGCCAGACGGGGGCAGGGGAAGCAGCCCCAGCATTTT
CDR3aa: CARRGQGKQPQHF

d_gene: TRBD1
j_gene: TRBJ1-3
abundance: .
v_gene: TRBV15
CDR3nt: TGTGCCACCAGCAGACTCCCCGGACAGGGCGAAAACACCATATATTTT
CDR3aa: CATSRLPGQGENTIYF

d_gene: TRBD1
j_gene: TRBJ2-2
abundance: .
v_gene: TRBV28
CDR3nt: TGTGCCAGCAGCTCCGGGACAGGGATCGGGGAGCTGTTTTTT
CDR3aa: CASSSGTGIGELFF

d_gene: .
j_gene: TRBJ2-1
abundance: .
v_gene: TRBV11-1
CDR3nt: TGTGCCAGCAGCTTACTGGGGTACAATGAGCAGTTCTTC
CDR3aa: CASSLLGYNEQFF

d_gene: TRBD2
j_gene: TRBJ2-7
abundance: .
v_gene: TRBV10-3
CDR3nt: TGTGCCATCAGTGAACCCGCTAGCGGGAGTGCCGAGCAGTACTTC
CDR3aa: CAISEPASGSAEQYF

d_gene: TRBD1
j_gene: TRBJ2-7
abundance: .
v_gene: TRBV6-5
CDR3nt: TGTGCCAGCCGGGACAGGGGTTTTTACGAGCAGTACTTC
CDR3aa: CASRDRGFYEQYF

d_gene: .
j_gene: TRBJ1-1
abundance: .
v_gene: TRBV6-5
CDR3nt: TGTGCCAGCAGTTACCGGGCGGGGGATCGGACTGAAGCTTTCTTT
CDR3aa: CASSYRAGDRTEAFF

d_gene: TRBD2
j_gene: TRBJ2-5
abundance: .
v_gene: TRBV2
CDR3nt: TGTGCCAGCAGATATATCGGACTAGCGGGAGGGATTGAGACCCAGTACTTC
CDR3aa: CASRYIGLAGGIETQYF

d_gene: .
j_gene: TRBJ2-1
abundance: .
v_gene: TRBV5-1
CDR3nt: TGCGCCAGCAGCTTGGCGGGGAGTTCCTACAATGAGCAGTTCTTC
CDR3aa: CASSLAGSSYNEQFF

d_gene: TRBD1
j_gene: TRBJ2-7
abundance: once
v_gene: TRBV27
CDR3nt: TGTGCCAGCAACTGGGACAGGGCCTACGAGCAGTACTTC
CDR3aa: CASNWDRAYEQYF

d_gene: .
j_gene: TRBJ2-7
abundance: .
v_gene: TRBV18
CDR3nt: TGTGCCAGCTCACCTAAAGAGGACTCGCCATCGACCTACGAGCAGTACTTC
CDR3aa: CASSPKEDSPSTYEQYF

d_gene: .
j_gene: TRBJ2-1
abundance: .
v_gene: TRBV29-1
CDR3nt: TGCGGAGGGGGGCGGTGGCGGGGCTACAATGAGCAGTTCTTC
CDR3aa: CGGGRWRGYNEQFF

d_gene: .
j_gene: TRBJ2-1
abundance: .
v_gene: TRBV27
CDR3nt: TGTGCCAGCAGTTTCCGGACGACGCACAATGAGCAGTTCTTC
CDR3aa: CASSFRTTHNEQFF

d_gene: TRBD2
j_gene: TRBJ2-1
abundance: once
v_gene: TRBV2
CDR3nt: TGTGCCAGCAGCCATACAATCCGACTAGCGGGTCGGTCGGGCAATGAGCAGTTCTTC
CDR3aa: CASSHTIRLAGRSGNEQFF

d_gene: .
j_gene: TRBJ1-5
abundance: .
v_gene: TRBV10-3
CDR3nt: TGTGCCATCAGTGAGTCATCGCGGGTATCTGGGCAGCCCCAGCATTTT
CDR3aa: CAISESSRVSGQPQHF

d_gene: .
j_gene: TRBJ2-7
abundance: .
v_gene: TRBV25-1
CDR3nt: TGTGCCAGCAGTGAAAGCCAGACCTACGAGCAGTACTTC
CDR3aa: CASSESQTYEQYF

d_gene: .
j_gene: TRBJ2-3
abundance: once
v_gene: TRBV4-3
CDR3nt: TGCGCCAGCAGCCAATCCCCCGGCACAGATACGCAGTATTTT
CDR3aa: CASSQSPGTDTQYF

d_gene: .
j_gene: TRBJ2-1
abundance: once
v_gene: TRBV28
CDR3nt: TGTGCCAGCAGCTCAATTTCATTCGGAGGACCCTACAATGAGCAGTTCTTC
CDR3aa: CASSSISFGGPYNEQFF

d_gene: .
j_gene: TRBJ1-5
abundance: .
v_gene: TRBV6-1
CDR3nt: TGTGCCAGCAGTGGTCAGGGTAGCAATCAGCCCCAGCATTTT
CDR3aa: CASSGQGSNQPQHF

d_gene: .
j_gene: TRBJ1-4
abundance: .
v_gene: TRBV6-5
CDR3nt: TGTGCCAGCAGGACCACAGTAGCAACTAATGAAAAACTGTTTTTT
CDR3aa: CASRTTVATNEKLFF

d_gene: TRBD2
j_gene: TRBJ2-7
abundance: .
v_gene: TRBV6-1
CDR3nt: TGTGCCACCCCAGGGGTAGCGGGGGACTACGAGCAGTACTTC
CDR3aa: CATPGVAGDYEQYF

d_gene: .
j_gene: TRBJ2-3
abundance: .
v_gene: TRBV7-7
CDR3nt: TGTGCCAGCAGCTTAGCATCAACAGATACGCAGTATTTT
CDR3aa: CASSLASTDTQYF

d_gene: TRBD1
j_gene: TRBJ1-1
abundance: .
v_gene: TRBV30
CDR3nt: TGTGCCTGGACGGGACAGGGATGGCTTACTGGAGCTTTCTTT
CDR3aa: CAWTGQGWLTGAFF

d_gene: .
j_gene: TRBJ1-1
abundance: .
v_gene: TRBV11-2
CDR3nt: TGTGCCAGCAGCAATGCAGTCCAGGGAGGCACGAACACTGAAGCTTTCTTT
CDR3aa: CASSNAVQGGTNTEAFF

d_gene: .
j_gene: TRBJ1-3
abundance: .
v_gene: TRBV14
CDR3nt: TGTGCCAGCAGCCTAAGGGAGACTCGACCTTCAAACTCTGGAAACACCATATATTTT
CDR3aa: CASSLRETRPSNSGNTIYF

d_gene: TRBD1
j_gene: TRBJ1-5
abundance: .
v_gene: TRBV19
CDR3nt: TGTGCCAGTAGTCCCAGAGCAGGGGGCGAGGGCAATCAGCCCCAGCATTTT
CDR3aa: CASSPRAGGEGNQPQHF

d_gene: TRBD2
j_gene: TRBJ2-7
abundance: .
v_gene: TRBV27
CDR3nt: TGTGCCAGCAAGGCCTCTGGGCTAGCGGGAGGATGGTGGGTTCCCAATAGGGAGCAGTACTTC
CDR3aa: CASKASGLAGGWWVPNREQYF

d_gene: TRBD1
j_gene: TRBJ2-7
abundance: .
v_gene: TRBV11-3
CDR3nt: TGTGCCAGCAGCCCTACAGGGGAGAAAGAGCAGTACTTC
CDR3aa: CASSPTGEKEQYF

d_gene: .
j_gene: TRBJ1-1
abundance: .
v_gene: TRBV18
CDR3nt: TGTGCCAGCTCACGTGGGAACACTGAAGCTTTCTTT
CDR3aa: CASSRGNTEAFF

d_gene: TRBD1
j_gene: TRBJ2-5
abundance: .
v_gene: TRBV28
CDR3nt: TGTGCCAGCAGTCTAGGGACAGTAACTCAAGAGACCCAGTACTTC
CDR3aa: CASSLGTVTQETQYF

d_gene: TRBD1
j_gene: TRBJ1-1
abundance: few
v_gene: TRBV5-8
CDR3nt: TGTGCCAGCAGAGAACACAGGGGGCAAAGGGACACTGAAGCTTTCTTT
CDR3aa: CASREHRGQRDTEAFF

d_gene: .
j_gene: TRBJ1-5
abundance: .
v_gene: TRBV5-6
CDR3nt: TGTGCCAGCAGCTTTATGGGGGTCGGGCCCCAGCATTTT
CDR3aa: CASSFMGVGPQHF

d_gene: .
j_gene: TRBJ2-6
abundance: .
v_gene: TRBV5-1
CDR3nt: TGCGCCAGCAGCCCGAGGGGATCTGGGGCCAACGTCCTGACTTTC
CDR3aa: CASSPRGSGANVLTF

d_gene: .
j_gene: TRBJ1-5
abundance: .
v_gene: TRBV15
CDR3nt: TGTGCCACCACCTCCTTTCCAGGGAGGGGACAGCCCCAGCATTTT
CDR3aa: CATTSFPGRGQPQHF

d_gene: TRBD1
j_gene: TRBJ1-2
abundance: .
v_gene: TRBV15
CDR3nt: TGTGCCACCAGCATGGGTGAGGGGACAGGGGACGGCTACACCTTC
CDR3aa: CATSMGEGTGDGYTF

d_gene: .
j_gene: TRBJ1-5
abundance: .
v_gene: TRBV18
CDR3nt: TGTGCCAGCTCACCACCGGGACAGCCCCAGCATTTT
CDR3aa: CASSPPGQPQHF